This is a list of T cell receptor beta chains from one sample in a study of Graves' ophthalmopathy and Graves' hyperthyroidism. In TCRdb, the multiplex PCR reads were re-called with MiXCR into one record per CDR3 protein. The table lists just over 600,000 distinct CDR3 sequences, approximately 22% of them singletons. Sequenced: peripheral blood. Receptors originate from a woman under 30 with stable Graves' hyperthyroidism. Some clones in this sample may be carry-over from other donors' samples. CDR3s include the opening cysteine and the closing phenylalanine or tryptophan. A D gene is named only where the DNA matches it firmly. Clone size is stated in some rows and not others, as once, few, many or a class when expanded.

j_gene: TRBJ2-2
abundance: NA
d_gene: NA
v_gene: TRBV6-2/TRBV6-3
CDR3aa: CASSYSSRTGELFF
CDR3nt: TGTGCCAGCAGTTACTCGAGCAGGACCGGGGAGCTGTTTTTT

j_gene: TRBJ2-6
abundance: NA
d_gene: TRBD1
v_gene: TRBV12-5
CDR3aa: CSSGLGVTGGSGANVLTF
CDR3nt: TGTTCTAGTGGTTTGGGAGTGACAGGGGGCTCTGGGGCCAACGTCCTGACTTTC

j_gene: TRBJ2-7
abundance: NA
d_gene: TRBD2
v_gene: TRBV2
CDR3aa: CASSAGGLGEQYF
CDR3nt: TGTGCCAGCAGCGCGGGGGGACTCGGCGAGCAGTACTTC

j_gene: TRBJ2-1
abundance: NA
d_gene: NA
v_gene: TRBV15
CDR3aa: CATSRGSGRRLSFF
CDR3nt: TGTGCCACCAGCAGAGGCTCAGGGAGGAGATTGAGTTTCTTC

j_gene: TRBJ1-3
abundance: once
d_gene: NA
v_gene: TRBV15
CDR3aa: CATSRDDPGNTIYF
CDR3nt: TGTGCCACCAGCAGAGATGACCCTGGAAACACCATATATTTT

j_gene: TRBJ2-7
abundance: few
d_gene: TRBD1
v_gene: TRBV6-7
CDR3aa: CASSSTPGQGAYEQYF
CDR3nt: TGTGCCAGCAGCTCAACGCCGGGACAGGGAGCCTACGAGCAGTACTTC

j_gene: TRBJ1-1
abundance: NA
d_gene: NA
v_gene: TRBV12-3/TRBV12-4
CDR3aa: CASSWGSGLEAFF
CDR3nt: TGTGCCAGCAGTTGGGGGTCAGGGTTGGAAGCTTTCTTT

j_gene: TRBJ2-5
abundance: NA
d_gene: TRBD2
v_gene: TRBV12-3/TRBV12-4
CDR3aa: CASSLNAGGRETQYF
CDR3nt: TGTGCCAGCAGTTTAAATGCGGGGGGCAGGGAGACCCAGTACTTC

j_gene: TRBJ1-6
abundance: many
d_gene: NA
v_gene: TRBV18
CDR3aa: CASSPGQTGNSPLHF
CDR3nt: TGTGCCAGCTCGCCCGGACAAACCGGCAATTCACCCCTCCACTTT

j_gene: TRBJ2-5
abundance: few
d_gene: TRBD2
v_gene: TRBV20-1
CDR3aa: CSAPTSGAETQYF
CDR3nt: TGCAGTGCTCCGACTAGCGGGGCGGAGACCCAGTACTTC

j_gene: TRBJ2-5
abundance: many
d_gene: TRBD2
v_gene: TRBV11-2
CDR3aa: CASSVNLERGQETQYF
CDR3nt: TGTGCCAGCAGCGTGAACCTAGAGCGGGGCCAAGAGACCCAGTACTTC

j_gene: TRBJ2-1
abundance: many
d_gene: TRBD2
v_gene: TRBV12-3/TRBV12-4
CDR3aa: CASNPGLGAYNEQFF
CDR3nt: TGTGCCAGCAACCCGGGACTAGGGGCCTACAATGAGCAGTTCTTC

j_gene: TRBJ2-5
abundance: many
d_gene: NA
v_gene: TRBV2
CDR3aa: CASREGSETQYF
CDR3nt: TGTGCCAGCAGGGAGGGGTCGGAGACCCAGTACTTC

j_gene: TRBJ1-1
abundance: NA
d_gene: NA
v_gene: TRBV28
CDR3aa: CASTVTAEFEAFF
CDR3nt: TGTGCCAGCACTGTGACAGCGGAGTTTGAAGCTTTCTTT

j_gene: TRBJ2-5
abundance: NA
d_gene: TRBD2
v_gene: TRBV4-1
CDR3aa: CASSHLTSGDGETKYF
CDR3nt: TGCGCCAGCAGCCACCTAACTAGCGGGGACGGAGAGACCAAGTACTTC

j_gene: TRBJ1-2
abundance: many
d_gene: NA
v_gene: TRBV28
CDR3aa: CASSPRVNYGYTF
CDR3nt: TGCGCCAGCAGCCCCCGGGTCAACTATGGCTACACCTTC

j_gene: TRBJ2-5
abundance: many
d_gene: TRBD2
v_gene: TRBV5-1
CDR3aa: CASSPGLAGGPEETQYF
CDR3nt: TGCGCCAGCAGCCCTGGACTAGCGGGGGGGCCAGAAGAGACCCAGTACTTC

j_gene: TRBJ2-2
abundance: many
d_gene: NA
v_gene: TRBV20-1
CDR3aa: CSVREMGGELFF
CDR3nt: TGCAGTGTCAGGGAGATGGGCGGGGAGCTGTTTTTT

j_gene: TRBJ2-5
abundance: NA
d_gene: NA
v_gene: TRBV30
CDR3aa: CAWGRDYQETQYF
CDR3nt: TGTGCCTGGGGCCGGGACTACCAAGAGACCCAGTACTTC

j_gene: TRBJ1-2
abundance: few
d_gene: NA
v_gene: TRBV12-3/TRBV12-4
CDR3aa: CTSSSYQRGAAYGYTF
CDR3nt: TGTACCAGCAGTTCCTACCAGAGGGGGGCGGCCTATGGCTACACCTTC

j_gene: TRBJ2-7
abundance: many
d_gene: NA
v_gene: TRBV29-1
CDR3aa: CSVERAGGNEQYF
CDR3nt: TGCAGCGTTGAAAGGGCAGGGGGGAACGAGCAGTACTTC

j_gene: TRBJ1-2
abundance: many
d_gene: NA
v_gene: TRBV15
CDR3aa: CATSTPAGTPTNYGYTF
CDR3nt: TGTGCCACCAGCACCCCAGCCGGGACACCAACTAACTATGGCTACACCTTC

j_gene: TRBJ2-6
abundance: few
d_gene: NA
v_gene: TRBV5-1
CDR3aa: CASSLAGSGGPSGANVLTF
CDR3nt: TGCGCCAGCAGCTTGGCGGGGAGTGGGGGGCCCTCTGGGGCCAACGTCCTGACTTTC

j_gene: TRBJ1-1
abundance: many
d_gene: NA
v_gene: TRBV12-3/TRBV12-4
CDR3aa: CASSPPGVGAFF
CDR3nt: TGTGCCAGCAGTCCGCCCGGGGTAGGAGCTTTCTTT

j_gene: TRBJ1-5
abundance: many
d_gene: NA
v_gene: TRBV19
CDR3aa: CASDPASNQPQHF
CDR3nt: TGTGCCAGTGACCCGGCTAGCAATCAGCCCCAGCATTTT

j_gene: TRBJ2-7
abundance: NA
d_gene: TRBD2
v_gene: TRBV27
CDR3aa: CASNPLAGVGYEQYF
CDR3nt: TGTGCCAGCAACCCACTAGCGGGAGTTGGCTACGAGCAGTACTTC

j_gene: TRBJ1-1
abundance: NA
d_gene: NA
v_gene: TRBV3-1
CDR3aa: CASSQDGEDGGTKAFF
CDR3nt: TGTGCCAGCAGCCAAGATGGAGAAGATGGGGGGACGAAGGCTTTCTTT

j_gene: TRBJ1-2
abundance: NA
d_gene: NA
v_gene: TRBV20-1
CDR3aa: CSARAEQLQVWGYGYTF
CDR3nt: TGCAGTGCTAGAGCCGAACAACTACAGGTTTGGGGCTATGGCTACACCTTC

j_gene: TRBJ1-1
abundance: NA
d_gene: NA
v_gene: TRBV6-1
CDR3aa: CASRLRVETEAFF
CDR3nt: TGTGCCAGCCGCCTGAGGGTCGAGACTGAAGCTTTCTTT

j_gene: TRBJ2-2
abundance: few
d_gene: TRBD2
v_gene: TRBV20-1
CDR3aa: CSARDSRTSGYLGELFF
CDR3nt: TGCAGTGCTAGAGATAGTCGGACTAGCGGGTACCTCGGGGAGCTGTTTTTT

j_gene: TRBJ2-4
abundance: NA
d_gene: NA
v_gene: TRBV6-1
CDR3aa: CASSELYRGAKNIQYF
CDR3nt: TGTGCCAGCAGTGAATTGTACCGGGGGGCCAAAAACATTCAGTACTTC

j_gene: TRBJ2-5
abundance: NA
d_gene: TRBD2
v_gene: TRBV12-3/TRBV12-4
CDR3aa: CASRWGLAGVQETQYF
CDR3nt: TGTGCCAGCAGATGGGGACTAGCGGGCGTTCAAGAGACCCAGTACTTC

j_gene: TRBJ2-7
abundance: many
d_gene: TRBD1
v_gene: TRBV6-1
CDR3aa: CASRGQTSEQYF
CDR3nt: TGTGCCAGCCGGGGACAGACGAGCGAGCAGTACTTC

j_gene: TRBJ1-1
abundance: NA
d_gene: TRBD1
v_gene: TRBV5-1
CDR3aa: CASSLDDPTGDAFF
CDR3nt: TGCGCCAGCAGCTTGGACGATCCCACAGGGGACGCTTTCTTT

j_gene: TRBJ2-7
abundance: NA
d_gene: NA
v_gene: TRBV20-1
CDR3aa: CSARVGTINYEQYF
CDR3nt: TGCAGTGCCAGAGTCGGGACCATTAACTACGAGCAGTACTTC

j_gene: TRBJ1-5
abundance: few
d_gene: TRBD1
v_gene: TRBV11-2
CDR3aa: CASSRTGDYSNQPQHF
CDR3nt: TGTGCCAGCAGCCGAACAGGGGATTATAGCAATCAGCCCCAGCATTTT

j_gene: TRBJ2-5
abundance: many
d_gene: NA
v_gene: TRBV20-1
CDR3aa: CSASWQIQETQYF
CDR3nt: TGCAGTGCTAGCTGGCAGATCCAAGAGACCCAGTACTTC

j_gene: TRBJ1-2
abundance: many
d_gene: TRBD1
v_gene: TRBV11-1
CDR3aa: CASSLAPGTGTYGYTF
CDR3nt: TGTGCCAGCAGCTTAGCCCCCGGGACAGGGACCTATGGCTACACCTTC

j_gene: TRBJ2-5
abundance: few
d_gene: TRBD1
v_gene: TRBV5-1
CDR3aa: CASSLSGTGLQETQYF
CDR3nt: TGCGCCAGCAGCTTATCCGGGACAGGGTTGCAAGAGACCCAGTACTTC

j_gene: TRBJ2-5
abundance: many
d_gene: NA
v_gene: TRBV2
CDR3aa: CASRDQGYSTETQYF
CDR3nt: TGTGCCAGCAGGGATCAGGGATATAGTACGGAGACCCAGTACTTC

j_gene: TRBJ2-7
abundance: many
d_gene: TRBD2
v_gene: TRBV29-1
CDR3aa: CSVVGGGRQQYF
CDR3nt: TGCAGCGTTGTTGGGGGAGGGCGTCAACAGTACTTC

j_gene: TRBJ1-6
abundance: many
d_gene: NA
v_gene: TRBV5-4
CDR3aa: CASNILNSPLHF
CDR3nt: TGTGCCAGCAACATCTTGAATTCACCCCTCCACTTT

j_gene: TRBJ2-3
abundance: NA
d_gene: NA
v_gene: TRBV5-1
CDR3aa: CASSFARTDTQYF
CDR3nt: TGCGCCAGCAGCTTCGCCAGGACAGATACGCAGTATTTT

j_gene: TRBJ2-4
abundance: many
d_gene: TRBD1
v_gene: TRBV30
CDR3aa: CALYYRDRGVNIQYF
CDR3nt: TGTGCCCTTTACTACCGGGACAGGGGAGTGAACATTCAGTACTTC

j_gene: TRBJ1-2
abundance: many
d_gene: TRBD1
v_gene: TRBV12-3/TRBV12-4
CDR3aa: CASSRGQGVAGYTF
CDR3nt: TGTGCCAGCAGTCGAGGACAGGGCGTTGCTGGCTACACCTTC

j_gene: TRBJ2-7
abundance: many
d_gene: TRBD1
v_gene: TRBV25-1
CDR3aa: CASSVAGTGEREQYF
CDR3nt: TGTGCCAGCAGTGTAGCCGGGACAGGGGAACGCGAGCAGTACTTC

j_gene: TRBJ1-2
abundance: many
d_gene: NA
v_gene: TRBV28
CDR3aa: CASGRPRDGCTF
CDR3nt: TGTGCCAGCGGGCGACCCAGGGATGGCTGCACCTTC

j_gene: TRBJ1-1
abundance: many
d_gene: TRBD1
v_gene: TRBV6-2/TRBV6-3
CDR3aa: CASTHRGRTEAFF
CDR3nt: TGTGCCAGCACCCACAGGGGTCGCACTGAAGCTTTCTTT

j_gene: TRBJ1-2
abundance: NA
d_gene: TRBD1
v_gene: TRBV28
CDR3aa: CASSLPSRGQGLYGYTF
CDR3nt: TGTGCCAGCAGTTTACCCTCTCGTGGACAGGGTTTATATGGCTACACCTTC

j_gene: TRBJ1-2
abundance: many
d_gene: TRBD1
v_gene: TRBV19
CDR3aa: CASSTPGRGQAYGYTF
CDR3nt: TGTGCCAGTAGTACTCCGGGCCGGGGACAGGCCTATGGCTACACCTTC

j_gene: TRBJ1-3
abundance: NA
d_gene: NA
v_gene: TRBV18
CDR3aa: CASSPPPARVTGNTIYF
CDR3nt: TGTGCCAGCTCACCACCACCTGCCAGGGTAACTGGAAACACCATATATTTT

j_gene: TRBJ1-1
abundance: many
d_gene: NA
v_gene: TRBV28
CDR3aa: CASSLQGLRKTEAFF
CDR3nt: TGTGCCAGCAGTTTACAGGGGCTGAGAAAGACTGAAGCTTTCTTT

j_gene: TRBJ2-2
abundance: NA
d_gene: TRBD1
v_gene: TRBV24-1
CDR3aa: CATSDPGTGTTGELFF
CDR3nt: TGTGCCACCAGTGACCCCGGGACAGGGACCACCGGGGAGCTGTTTTTT

j_gene: TRBJ2-7
abundance: many
d_gene: NA
v_gene: TRBV7-2
CDR3aa: CASSLGRKYEQYF
CDR3nt: TGTGCCAGCAGCTTAGGGCGGAAATACGAGCAGTACTTC

j_gene: TRBJ1-3
abundance: NA
d_gene: NA
v_gene: TRBV6-1
CDR3aa: CATSTGGSGNTIYF
CDR3nt: TGTGCCACCAGTACCGGTGGTTCGGGAAACACCATATATTTT

j_gene: TRBJ1-2
abundance: NA
d_gene: NA
v_gene: TRBV20-1
CDR3aa: CSARKDTANYGYTF
CDR3nt: TGCAGTGCTAGAAAAGACACAGCTAACTATGGCTACACCTTC